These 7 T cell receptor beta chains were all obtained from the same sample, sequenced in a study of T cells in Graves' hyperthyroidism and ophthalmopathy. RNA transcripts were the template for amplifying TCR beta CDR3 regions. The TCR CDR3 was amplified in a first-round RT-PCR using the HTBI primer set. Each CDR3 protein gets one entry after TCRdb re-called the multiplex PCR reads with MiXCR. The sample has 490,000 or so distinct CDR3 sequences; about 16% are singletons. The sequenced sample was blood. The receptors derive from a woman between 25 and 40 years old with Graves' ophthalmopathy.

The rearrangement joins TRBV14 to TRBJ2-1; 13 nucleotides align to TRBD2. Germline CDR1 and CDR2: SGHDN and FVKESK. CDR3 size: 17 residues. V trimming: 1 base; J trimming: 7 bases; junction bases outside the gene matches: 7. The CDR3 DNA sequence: TGTGCCAGCAGCCAAGGACTACTAGCGGGAGGGAGTAATGAGCAGTTCTTC. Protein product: CASSQGLLAGGSNEQFF.

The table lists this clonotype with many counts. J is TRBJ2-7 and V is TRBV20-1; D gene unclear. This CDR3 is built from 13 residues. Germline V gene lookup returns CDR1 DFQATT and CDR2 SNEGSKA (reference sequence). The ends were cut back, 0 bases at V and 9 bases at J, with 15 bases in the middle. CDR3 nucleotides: TGCAGTGCTAGAGATCGAATGTTAGGCGGGCAGTACTTC. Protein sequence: CSARDRMLGGQYF.

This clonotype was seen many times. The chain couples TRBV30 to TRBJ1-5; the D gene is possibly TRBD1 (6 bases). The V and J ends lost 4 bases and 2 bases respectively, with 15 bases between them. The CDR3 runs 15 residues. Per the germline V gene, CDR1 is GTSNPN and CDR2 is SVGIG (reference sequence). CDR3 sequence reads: CAWTVTGKGNQPQHF. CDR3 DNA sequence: TGTGCCTGGACAGTAACAGGGAAGGGCAATCAGCCCCAGCATTTT. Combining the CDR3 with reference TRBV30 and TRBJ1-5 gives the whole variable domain SQTIHQWPATLVQPVGSPLSLECTVEGTSNPNLYWYRQAAGRGLQLLFYSVGIGQISSEVPQNLSASRPQDRQFILSSKKLLLSDSGFYLCAWTVTGKGNQPQHFGDGTRLSIL.

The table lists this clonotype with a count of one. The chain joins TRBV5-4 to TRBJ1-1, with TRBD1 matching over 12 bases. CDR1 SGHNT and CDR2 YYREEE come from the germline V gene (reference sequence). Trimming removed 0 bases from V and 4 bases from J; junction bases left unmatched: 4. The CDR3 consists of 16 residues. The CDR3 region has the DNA TGTGCCAGCAGCTTGGGGGACAGGGGGCGGGCCACTGAAGCTTTCTTT. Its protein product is CASSLGDRGRATEAFF.

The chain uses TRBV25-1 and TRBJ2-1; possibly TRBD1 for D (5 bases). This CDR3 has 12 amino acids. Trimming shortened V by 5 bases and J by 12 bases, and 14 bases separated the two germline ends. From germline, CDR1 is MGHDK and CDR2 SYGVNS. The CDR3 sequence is CASSFQGPGQFF. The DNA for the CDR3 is TGTGCCAGCAGTTTCCAGGGCCCTGGGCAGTTCTTC.

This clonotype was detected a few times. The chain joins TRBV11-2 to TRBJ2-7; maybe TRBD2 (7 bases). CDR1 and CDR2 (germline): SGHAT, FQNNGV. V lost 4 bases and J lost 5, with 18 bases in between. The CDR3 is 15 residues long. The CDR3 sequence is CASSSQGGGPHEQYF. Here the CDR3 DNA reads TGTGCCAGCAGCTCCCAAGGGGGAGGGCCCCACGAGCAGTACTTC.

The CDR3 nucleotides read TGTGCCAGCAGCATAGGGGGACTAGCGACTGAGCAGTTCTTC. It codes for CASSIGGLATEQFF. V and J are TRBV11-3 and TRBJ2-1, with 10 bases that match TRBD2. The CDR3 spans 14 residues. CDR1 is SGHNT, CDR2 YENEEA, per germline. The V gene end was trimmed by 5 bases and the J gene end by 9 bases; junction bases not matched to a gene: 7.